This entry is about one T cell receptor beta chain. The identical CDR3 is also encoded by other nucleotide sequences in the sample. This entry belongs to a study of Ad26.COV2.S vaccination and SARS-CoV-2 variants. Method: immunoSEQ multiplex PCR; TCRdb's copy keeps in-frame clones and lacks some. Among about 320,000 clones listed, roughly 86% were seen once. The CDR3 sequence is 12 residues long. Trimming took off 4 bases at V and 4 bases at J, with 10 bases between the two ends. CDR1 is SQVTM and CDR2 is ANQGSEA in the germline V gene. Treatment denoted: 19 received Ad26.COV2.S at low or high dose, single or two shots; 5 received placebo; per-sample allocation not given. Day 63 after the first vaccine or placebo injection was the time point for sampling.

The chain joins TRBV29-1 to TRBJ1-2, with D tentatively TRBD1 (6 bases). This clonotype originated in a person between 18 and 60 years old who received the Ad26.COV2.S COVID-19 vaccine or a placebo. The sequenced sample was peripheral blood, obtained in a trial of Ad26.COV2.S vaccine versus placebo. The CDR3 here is CSVVRGPYGYTF. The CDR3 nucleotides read TGCAGCGTTGTGCGGGGGCCCTATGGCTACACCTTC.